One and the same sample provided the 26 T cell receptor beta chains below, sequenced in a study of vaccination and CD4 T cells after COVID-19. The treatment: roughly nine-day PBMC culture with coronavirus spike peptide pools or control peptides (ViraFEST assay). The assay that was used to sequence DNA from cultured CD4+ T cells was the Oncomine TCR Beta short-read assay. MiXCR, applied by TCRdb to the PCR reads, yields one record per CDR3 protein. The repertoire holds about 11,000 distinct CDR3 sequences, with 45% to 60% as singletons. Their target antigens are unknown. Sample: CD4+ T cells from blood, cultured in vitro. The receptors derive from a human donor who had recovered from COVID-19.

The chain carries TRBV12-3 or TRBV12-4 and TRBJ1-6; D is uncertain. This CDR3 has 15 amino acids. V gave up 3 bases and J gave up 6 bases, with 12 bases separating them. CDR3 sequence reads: CASSFLRGTNSPLHF. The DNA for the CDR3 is TGTGCCAGCAGTTTTCTACGGGGAACTAATTCACCCCTCCACTTT.

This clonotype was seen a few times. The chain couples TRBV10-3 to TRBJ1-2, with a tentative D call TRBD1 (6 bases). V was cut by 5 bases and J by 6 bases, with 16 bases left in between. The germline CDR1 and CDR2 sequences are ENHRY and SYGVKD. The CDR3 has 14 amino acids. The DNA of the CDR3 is TGTGCCATCAGTCTACAGGGAGGGGTAGATGGCTACACCTTC. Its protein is CAISLQGGVDGYTF.

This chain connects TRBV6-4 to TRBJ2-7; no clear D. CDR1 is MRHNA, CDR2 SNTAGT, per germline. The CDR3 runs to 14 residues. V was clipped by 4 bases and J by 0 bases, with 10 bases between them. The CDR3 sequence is CASSVDASSYEQYF. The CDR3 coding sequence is TGTGCCAGCAGTGTGGACGCCAGCTCCTACGAGCAGTACTTC.

CDR3 sequence (DNA): TGTGCCAGCAGCCAGACCTACAATGAGCAGTTCTTC. It translates to CASSQTYNEQFF. The V gene is TRBV7-9, the J gene TRBJ2-1; D remains unclear. Germline CDR1 and CDR2: SEHNR and FQNEAQ (reference sequence). The V and J ends lost 5 bases and 2 bases respectively, with 4 bases between them. CDR3 length: 12 amino acids.

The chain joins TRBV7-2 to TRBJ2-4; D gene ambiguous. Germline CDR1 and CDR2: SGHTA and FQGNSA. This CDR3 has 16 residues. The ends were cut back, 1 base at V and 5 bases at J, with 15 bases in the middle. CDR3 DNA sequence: TGTGCCAGCAGCTTAGGAAGCCGACCCATCCAAAACATTCAGTACTTC. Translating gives CASSLGSRPIQNIQYF. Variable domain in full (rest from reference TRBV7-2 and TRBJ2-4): GAGVSQSPSNKVTEKGKDVELRCDPISGHTALYWYRQSLGQGLEFLIYFQGNSAPDKSGLPSDRFSAERTGGSVSTLTIQRTQQEDSAVYLCASSLGSRPIQNIQYFGAGTRLSVL.

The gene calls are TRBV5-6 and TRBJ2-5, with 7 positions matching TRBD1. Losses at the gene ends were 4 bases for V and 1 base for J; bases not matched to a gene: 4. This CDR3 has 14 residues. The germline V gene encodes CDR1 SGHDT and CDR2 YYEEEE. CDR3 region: CASSPGTVQETQYF. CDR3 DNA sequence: TGTGCCAGCAGCCCTGGGACAGTCCAAGAGACCCAGTACTTC.

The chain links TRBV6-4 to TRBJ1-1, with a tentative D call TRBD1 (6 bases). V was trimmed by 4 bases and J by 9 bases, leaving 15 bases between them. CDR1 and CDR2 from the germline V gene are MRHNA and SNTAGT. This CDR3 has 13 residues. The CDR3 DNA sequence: TGTGCCAGCAGTGTTGAGACAGGCAATAAAGCTTTCTTT. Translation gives CASSVETGNKAFF.

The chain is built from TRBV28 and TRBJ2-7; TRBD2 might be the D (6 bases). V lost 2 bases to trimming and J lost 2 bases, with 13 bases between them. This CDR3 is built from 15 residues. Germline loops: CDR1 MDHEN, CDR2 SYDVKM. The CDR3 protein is CASSLPGTGAYEQYF. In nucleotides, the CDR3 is TGTGCCAGCAGTTTACCAGGGACTGGGGCCTACGAGCAGTACTTC.

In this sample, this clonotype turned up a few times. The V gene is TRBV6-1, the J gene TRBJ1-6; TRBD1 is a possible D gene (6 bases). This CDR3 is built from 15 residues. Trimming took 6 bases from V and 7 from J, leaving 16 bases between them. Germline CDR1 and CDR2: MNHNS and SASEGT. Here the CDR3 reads CASRAVQGRNSPLHF. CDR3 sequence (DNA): TGTGCCAGCAGGGCCGTACAGGGAAGAAATTCACCCCTCCACTTT.

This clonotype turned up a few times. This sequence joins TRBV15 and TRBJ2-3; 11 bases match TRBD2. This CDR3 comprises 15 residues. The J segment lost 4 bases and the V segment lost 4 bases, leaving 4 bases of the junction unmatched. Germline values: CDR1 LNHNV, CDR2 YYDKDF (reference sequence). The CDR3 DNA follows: TGTGCCACCAGCACGGGACTAGCGGACTCAGATACGCAGTATTTT. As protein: CATSTGLADSDTQYF.

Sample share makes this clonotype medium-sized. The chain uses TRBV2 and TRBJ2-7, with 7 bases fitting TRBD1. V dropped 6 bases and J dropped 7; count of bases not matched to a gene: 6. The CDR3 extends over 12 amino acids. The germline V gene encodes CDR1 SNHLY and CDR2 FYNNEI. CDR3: CASSRGQSEQYF. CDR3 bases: TGTGCCAGCAGCCGGGGACAGAGTGAGCAGTACTTC.

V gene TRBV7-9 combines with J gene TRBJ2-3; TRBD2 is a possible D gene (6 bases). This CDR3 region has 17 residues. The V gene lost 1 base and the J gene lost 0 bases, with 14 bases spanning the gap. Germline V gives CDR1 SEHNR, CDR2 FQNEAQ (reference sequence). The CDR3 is CASSLVRLGGSTDTQYF. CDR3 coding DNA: TGTGCCAGCAGCTTAGTTCGTCTGGGGGGAAGCACAGATACGCAGTATTTT. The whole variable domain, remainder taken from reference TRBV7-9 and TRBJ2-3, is DTGVSQNPRHKITKRGQNVTFRCDPISEHNRLYWYRQTLGQGPEFLTYFQNEAQLEKSRLLSDRFSAERPKGSFSTLEIQRTEQGDSAMYLCASSLVRLGGSTDTQYFGPGTRLTVL.

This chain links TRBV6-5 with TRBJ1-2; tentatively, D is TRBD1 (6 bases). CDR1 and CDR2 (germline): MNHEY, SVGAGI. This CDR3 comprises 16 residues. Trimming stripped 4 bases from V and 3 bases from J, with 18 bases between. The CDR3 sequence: CASSSTGKAPDYGYTF. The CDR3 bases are TGTGCCAGCAGTTCCACAGGGAAGGCTCCAGACTATGGCTACACCTTC.

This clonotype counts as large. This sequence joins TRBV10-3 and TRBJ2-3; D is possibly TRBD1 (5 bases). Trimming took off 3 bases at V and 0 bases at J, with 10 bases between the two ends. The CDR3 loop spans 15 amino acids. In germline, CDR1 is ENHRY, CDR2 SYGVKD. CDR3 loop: CAISEGQGSTDTQYF. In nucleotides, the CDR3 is TGTGCCATCAGTGAAGGGCAGGGAAGCACAGATACGCAGTATTTT.

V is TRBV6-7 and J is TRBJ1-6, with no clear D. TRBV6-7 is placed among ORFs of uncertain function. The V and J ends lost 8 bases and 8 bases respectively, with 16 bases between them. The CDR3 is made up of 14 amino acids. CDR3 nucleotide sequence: TGTGCCAGCGAAATGCCCCCAGCGCATTCACCCCTCCACTTT. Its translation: CASEMPPAHSPLHF.

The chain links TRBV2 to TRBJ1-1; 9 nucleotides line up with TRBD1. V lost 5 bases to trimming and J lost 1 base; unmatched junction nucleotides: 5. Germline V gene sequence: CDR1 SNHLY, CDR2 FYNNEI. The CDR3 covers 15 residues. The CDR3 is CASSIEGQGNTEAFF. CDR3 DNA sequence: TGTGCCAGCAGTATTGAGGGACAGGGGAACACTGAAGCTTTCTTT.

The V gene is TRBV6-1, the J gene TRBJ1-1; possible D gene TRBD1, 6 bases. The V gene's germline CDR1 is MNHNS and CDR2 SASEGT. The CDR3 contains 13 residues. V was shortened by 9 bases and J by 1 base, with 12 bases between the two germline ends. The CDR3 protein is CASRGKGNTEAFF. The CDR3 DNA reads TGTGCCAGTAGGGGGAAAGGGAACACTGAAGCTTTCTTT.

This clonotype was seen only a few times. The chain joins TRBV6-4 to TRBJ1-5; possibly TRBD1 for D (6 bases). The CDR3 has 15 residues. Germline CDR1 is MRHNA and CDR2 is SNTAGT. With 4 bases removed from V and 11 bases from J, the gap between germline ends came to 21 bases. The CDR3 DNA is TGTGCCAGCAGTGCTCCGGGACACCGGGGTGCTGCCCAGCATTTT. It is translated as CASSAPGHRGAAQHF.

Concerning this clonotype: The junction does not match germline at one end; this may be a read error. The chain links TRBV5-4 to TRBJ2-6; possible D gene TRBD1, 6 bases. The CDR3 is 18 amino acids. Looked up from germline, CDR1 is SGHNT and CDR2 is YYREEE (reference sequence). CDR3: CASSLGVTGSPGANVLTF. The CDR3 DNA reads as TGCGCCAGCAGCTTAGGAGTCACAGGGTCCCCTGGGGCCAACGTCCTGACTTTC.

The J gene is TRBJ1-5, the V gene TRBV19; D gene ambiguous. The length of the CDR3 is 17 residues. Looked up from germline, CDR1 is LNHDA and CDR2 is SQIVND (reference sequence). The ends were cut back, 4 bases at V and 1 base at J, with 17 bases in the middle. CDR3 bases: TGTGCCAGTAGTACCCCCAGATGGCGTCGAAGCAATCAGCCCCAGCATTTT. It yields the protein CASSTPRWRRSNQPQHF.

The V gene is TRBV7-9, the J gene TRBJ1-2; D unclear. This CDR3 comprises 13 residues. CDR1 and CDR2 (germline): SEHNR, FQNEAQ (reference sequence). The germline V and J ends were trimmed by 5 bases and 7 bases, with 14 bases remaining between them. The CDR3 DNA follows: TGTGCCAGCAGCCTCGCCGTGGTCGGTGGCTACACCTTC. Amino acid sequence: CASSLAVVGGYTF.

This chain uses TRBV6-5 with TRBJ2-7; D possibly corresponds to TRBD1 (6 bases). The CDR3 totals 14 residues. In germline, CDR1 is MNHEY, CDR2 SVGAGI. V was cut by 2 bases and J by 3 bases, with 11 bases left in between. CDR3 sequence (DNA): TGTGCCAGCAGTTACGACAGGAACCTCTACGAGCAGTACTTC. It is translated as CASSYDRNLYEQYF.

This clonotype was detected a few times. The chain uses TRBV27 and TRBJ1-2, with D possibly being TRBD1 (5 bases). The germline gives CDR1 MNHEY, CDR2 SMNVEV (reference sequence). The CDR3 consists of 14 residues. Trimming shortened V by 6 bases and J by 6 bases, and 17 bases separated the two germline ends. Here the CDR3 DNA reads TGTGCCAGCAGCCGCCAAGACAGATTTGATGGCTACACCTTC. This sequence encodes CASSRQDRFDGYTF.

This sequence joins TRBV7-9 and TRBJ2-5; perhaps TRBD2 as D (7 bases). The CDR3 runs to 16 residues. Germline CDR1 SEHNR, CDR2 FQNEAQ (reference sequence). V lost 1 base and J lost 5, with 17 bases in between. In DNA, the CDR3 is TGTGCCAGCAGCTTAGGATGGGCGGGGGCGGTGGAGACCCAGTACTTC. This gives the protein CASSLGWAGAVETQYF.

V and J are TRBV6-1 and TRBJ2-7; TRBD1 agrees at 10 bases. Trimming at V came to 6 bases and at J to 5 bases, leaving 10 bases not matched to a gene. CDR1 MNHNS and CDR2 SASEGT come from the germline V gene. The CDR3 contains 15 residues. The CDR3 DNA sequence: TGTGCCAGCAGAAACTCCGGGACAGGGGTCCACGAGCAGTACTTC. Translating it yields CASRNSGTGVHEQYF.

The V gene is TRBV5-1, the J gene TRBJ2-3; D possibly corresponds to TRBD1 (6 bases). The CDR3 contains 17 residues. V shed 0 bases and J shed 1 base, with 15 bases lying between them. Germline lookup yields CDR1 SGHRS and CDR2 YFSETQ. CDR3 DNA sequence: TGCGCCAGCAGCTTGGCCAGGGCAGGGGTCGGCACAGATACGCAGTATTTT. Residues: CASSLARAGVGTDTQYF.